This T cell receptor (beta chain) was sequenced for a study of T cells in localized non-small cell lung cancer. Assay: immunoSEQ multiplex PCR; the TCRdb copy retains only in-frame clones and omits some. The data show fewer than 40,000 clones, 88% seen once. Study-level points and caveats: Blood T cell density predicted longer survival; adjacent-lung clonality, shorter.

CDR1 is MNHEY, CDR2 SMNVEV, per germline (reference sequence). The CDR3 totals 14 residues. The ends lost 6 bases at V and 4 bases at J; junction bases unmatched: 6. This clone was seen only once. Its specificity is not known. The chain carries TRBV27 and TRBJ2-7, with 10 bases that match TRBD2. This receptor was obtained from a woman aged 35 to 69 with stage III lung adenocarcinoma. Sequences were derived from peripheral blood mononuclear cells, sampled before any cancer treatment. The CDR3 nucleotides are TGTGCCAGCAGGCTAGCGGGAGAGAGGTACGAGCAGTACTTC. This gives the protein CASRLAGERYEQYF.